This TCR beta chain appears in the sequencing data of a study of blood T cell repertoires in COVID-19. Study context: Sites across the United States, Italy and Spain contributed samples from acute and convalescent COVID-19.

CDR1 is MNHEY, CDR2 SVGAGI, per germline. This CDR3 is 16 amino acids long. V was pared by 0 bases and J by 7 bases, with 18 bases between. Cohort placement rested on clinical history that participants reported themselves. This clone was seen once. How the authors handled the data: How many nucleated cells were present was estimated from reference gene primer amplification. Clones were sequenced by immunoSEQ multiplex PCR, and TCRdb holds only the in-frame ones, with some missing. That table is the source of V, J and clone size, and D and trimming were worked out from the DNA. The sample contains 300,000 to 350,000 clones, approximately 83% of which appear only once.

The chain joins TRBV6-5 to TRBJ1-2, with D possibly being TRBD1 (6 bases). The sample was PBMCs or T cells enriched from blood (not recorded which). The clonotype originates from a man aged 25-45 years who had recovered from COVID-19. The chain's CDR3 is CASSYSGAPGTRGYTF. CDR3 in DNA: TGTGCCAGCAGTTACTCGGGGGCCCCCGGGACCCGTGGCTACACCTTC.